A selection of T cell receptor beta chains follows, all from one sample in a study of OX40 agonist ivuxolimab in advanced cancers. Profiled with immunoSEQ multiplex PCR; TCRdb holds only in-frame clones, not every one. The sample lists more than 80,000 clones, around nine tenths seen once, with approximately 0.5% in the top ten. The specimen was CD4+ or CD8+ T cells sorted from blood, collected in a trial of the OX40 agonist ivuxolimab. The receptors were sampled from an adult with an advanced solid tumor such as melanoma, head and neck, liver or kidney cancer. Each CDR3 is given with its conserved first and last residue. A D gene is named only where the DNA matches it firmly. The size entry is marked missing in some rows and otherwise reads once, few, many or a size class.

V: TRBV7-2; size: -; J: TRBJ2-3; D: TRBD2; DNA: TGTGCCAGCAGAATAGCGGGGGGAATGGATACGCAGTATTTT; CDR3: CASRIAGGMDTQYF
V: TRBV30; size: -; J: TRBJ1-1; D: TRBD1; DNA: TGTGCCTGGAGTTCCGGGACAGGGTTCACTGAAGCTTTCTTT; CDR3: CAWSSGTGFTEAFF
V: TRBV10-1; size: -; J: TRBJ2-2; D: -; DNA: TGCGCCAGCCTTGGGGACACCGGGGAGCTGTTTTTT; CDR3: CASLGDTGELFF
V: TRBV2; size: -; J: TRBJ1-1; D: -; DNA: TGTGCCAGCAGGGCAGGGGATCGGGCTTTCTTT; CDR3: CASRAGDRAFF
V: TRBV10-3; size: -; J: TRBJ2-7; D: TRBD1; DNA: TGTGCCATCAGTTCGGGACAGGGGTCCCCCGAGCAGTACTTC; CDR3: CAISSGQGSPEQYF
V: TRBV28; size: -; J: TRBJ2-3; D: -; DNA: TGTGCCAGCAGTTTCCCCCCAGGGACCACAGATACGCAGTATTTT; CDR3: CASSFPPGTTDTQYF
V: TRBV28; size: -; J: TRBJ2-3; D: -; DNA: TGTGGCTGCGGTGATGAGGACACAGATACGCAGTATTTT; CDR3: CGCGDEDTDTQYF
V: TRBV9; size: -; J: TRBJ1-6; D: TRBD1; DNA: TGTGCCAGCAGCGTGGGTCAGGGGGGCAATTCACCCCTCCACTTT; CDR3: CASSVGQGGNSPLHF
V: TRBV7-9; size: -; J: TRBJ2-1; D: TRBD1; DNA: TGTGCCAGCAGCTTTGGACAGGGGCCCAATGAGCAGTTCTTC; CDR3: CASSFGQGPNEQFF
V: TRBV30; size: few; J: TRBJ1-1; D: TRBD1; DNA: TGTGCCTGGAGCCTTACAGGGGGCCGCACTGAAGCTTTCTTT; CDR3: CAWSLTGGRTEAFF
V: TRBV5-6; size: -; J: TRBJ2-7; D: -; DNA: TGTGCCAGCACCCTCCCCGGGGCCCCCTACGAGCAGTACTTC; CDR3: CASTLPGAPYEQYF
V: TRBV11-3; size: -; J: TRBJ2-3; D: TRBD2; DNA: TGTGCCAGCAGCTTCGCGGGGGTCACAGATACGCAGTATTTT; CDR3: CASSFAGVTDTQYF
V: TRBV5-1; size: -; J: TRBJ2-5; D: TRBD1; DNA: TGCGCCAGCAGCTTTTCGACAGGGGTCGGAGAGACCCAGTACTTC; CDR3: CASSFSTGVGETQYF
V: TRBV28; size: -; J: TRBJ1-5; D: -; DNA: TGTGCCAGCCTCCTGGGGGGGGCTGGACAGCCCCAGCATTTT; CDR3: CASLLGGAGQPQHF
V: TRBV7-9; size: -; J: TRBJ2-7; D: -; DNA: TGTGCCAGCAGCTCGGGACTTACAAGCTCCTACGAGCAGTACTTC; CDR3: CASSSGLTSSYEQYF
V: TRBV5-1; size: -; J: TRBJ1-1; D: -; DNA: TGCGCCAGCAGCTTGCTACAGGGAGCGCCTGAAGCTTTCTTT; CDR3: CASSLLQGAPEAFF
V: TRBV5-6; size: -; J: TRBJ2-7; D: -; DNA: TGTGCCAGCAGCAGGGGGGGCTACGAGCAGTACTTC; CDR3: CASSRGGYEQYF
V: TRBV7-8; size: -; J: TRBJ1-5; D: -; DNA: TGTGCCAGCAGCTTAGTAAGGACAACGAGCAATCAGCCCCAGCATTTT; CDR3: CASSLVRTTSNQPQHF
V: TRBV6-4; size: -; J: TRBJ1-2; D: TRBD1; DNA: TGTGCCAGCAGTCCTCAACCGGGACAGGGGACTTATGGCTACACCTTC; CDR3: CASSPQPGQGTYGYTF
V: TRBV9; size: -; J: TRBJ1-5; D: -; DNA: TGTGCCAGCAGCGTTGGGGGAAGCGGTTACAATCAGCCCCAGCATTTT; CDR3: CASSVGGSGYNQPQHF
V: TRBV9; size: -; J: TRBJ2-3; D: -; DNA: TGTGCCAGCAGCGCCCGACCGGCAGATACGCAGTATTTT; CDR3: CASSARPADTQYF
V: TRBV10-3; size: -; J: TRBJ1-6; D: TRBD1; DNA: TGTGCCATCAGGGACAGGGGACTAAATTCACCCCTCCACTTT; CDR3: CAIRDRGLNSPLHF
V: TRBV2; size: -; J: TRBJ1-2; D: -; DNA: TGTGCCAGCCGGGACAACAAGCGCCCTGGCTACACCTTC; CDR3: CASRDNKRPGYTF
V: TRBV28; size: -; J: TRBJ2-1; D: -; DNA: TGTGCCAGCAGTCCGGGGAGAGGGCAGTTCTTC; CDR3: CASSPGRGQFF
V: TRBV7-2; size: -; J: TRBJ1-2; D: -; DNA: TGTGCCAGCAGCTTAGCTTCACGGACTGGCTATGGCTACACCTTC; CDR3: CASSLASRTGYGYTF
V: TRBV5-5; size: -; J: TRBJ2-5; D: TRBD2; DNA: TGTGCCAGCAGCCCCGGCGGTACGGCTAGCGGGAAAGAGACCCAGTACTTC; CDR3: CASSPGGTASGKETQYF
V: TRBV7-9; size: few; J: TRBJ2-2; D: TRBD1; DNA: TGTGCCAGCAGCTTGCCTACCGGGACAGGGAATGCCGGGGAGCTGTTTTTT; CDR3: CASSLPTGTGNAGELFF
V: TRBV28; size: -; J: TRBJ1-6; D: TRBD1; DNA: TGTGCCAGCAGTCCTGCGACAGGGGTTAATTCACCCCTCCACTTT; CDR3: CASSPATGVNSPLHF
V: TRBV28; size: -; J: TRBJ1-1; D: -; DNA: TGTGCCTCTGCACTTCAGTGGGAAGCTTTCTTT; CDR3: CASALQWEAFF
V: TRBV7-9; size: -; J: TRBJ1-1; D: -; DNA: TGTGCCAGCAGCTATACAGGGTTCACTGAAGCTTTCTTT; CDR3: CASSYTGFTEAFF
V: TRBV7-2; size: -; J: TRBJ1-1; D: -; DNA: TGTGCCAGCAGCTTAGCGGCCCGGGGCACTGAAGCTTTCTTT; CDR3: CASSLAARGTEAFF